One and the same sample provided the 32 T cell receptor beta chains below, sequenced in a study of blood T cell repertoires in COVID-19. TCRdb's copy holds only in-frame clones and misses some; the assay was immunoSEQ multiplex PCR. The table records under 300,000 clones, 90% of them present only once. The material sequenced was peripheral blood. The source of these receptors is a woman in her fifties or sixties with COVID-19, enrolled during active disease.

The chain employs TRBV5-1 and TRBJ2-3; a possible D gene is TRBD2 (5 bases). CDR3 length: 16 residues. Trimming cost V 0 bases and J 0 bases, with 11 bases left between them. Germline-derived CDR1 and CDR2 are SGHRS and YFSETQ. CDR3 region: CASSLAAAGSTDTQYF. The CDR3 DNA reads as TGCGCCAGCAGCTTGGCGGCCGCGGGTAGCACAGATACGCAGTATTTT.

The count of this clone is one. The CDR3, as DNA: TGTGCCAGTAGTCCTCTGCGATACCGGGGCTACACCTTC. Protein product: CASSPLRYRGYTF. The V call is TRBV19, the J call TRBJ1-2, with no clear D. Looked up from germline, CDR1 is LNHDA and CDR2 is SQIVND (reference sequence). CDR3 length equals 13 residues. Between the trimmed V and J ends, which lost 5 bases and 8 bases, there was a span of 15 bases. Combining the CDR3 with reference TRBV19 and TRBJ1-2 gives the whole variable domain DGGITQSPKYLFRKEGQNVTLSCEQNLNHDAMYWYRQDPGQGLRLIYYSQIVNDFQKGDIAEGYSVSREKKESFPLTVTSAQKNPTAFYLCASSPLRYRGYTFGSGTRLTVV.

This clone was recorded only once. The chain carries TRBV5-8 and TRBJ2-3; possibly TRBD2 for D (6 bases). V gave up 0 bases and J gave up 1 base, with 12 bases separating them. Germline lookup yields CDR1 SGHTS and CDR2 YDEGEE. CDR3 length: 16 residues. The CDR3 DNA reads TGTGCCAGCAGCTTGGGCCTTAGGGAGGGCACAGATACGCAGTATTTT. Translation gives CASSLGLREGTDTQYF.

The gene calls are TRBV25-1 and TRBJ1-1; 9 positions agree with TRBD1. The trim removed 5 bases at V and 2 bases at J, leaving 3 bases unmatched. The CDR3 sequence is 14 residues long. Germline V gene data show CDR1 as MGHDK and CDR2 as SYGVNS. The CDR3 reads CASSKDRGNTEAFF. The CDR3 coding sequence is TGTGCCAGCAGTAAGGACAGGGGAAACACTGAAGCTTTCTTT. The whole variable domain, remainder taken from reference TRBV25-1 and TRBJ1-1, is EADIYQTPRYLVIGTGKKITLECSQTMGHDKMYWYQQDPGMELHLIHYSYGVNSTEKGDLSSESTVSRIRTEHFPLTLESARPSHTSQYLCASSKDRGNTEAFFGQGTRLTVV.

The CDR3 bases are TGTGCCAGCAGCCAAGATATGGGGGGGTTTTATAATTCACCCCTCCACTTT. Translating it yields CASSQDMGGFYNSPLHF. V gene TRBV4-2 combines with J gene TRBJ1-6; TRBD1 is a possible D gene (5 bases). This CDR3 is 17 amino acids long. Trimming stripped 0 bases from V and 4 bases from J, with 13 bases between. Germline V CDR1 and CDR2: LGHNA, YNFKEQ.

The chain joins TRBV10-3 to TRBJ2-5, with 7 bases identical to TRBD2. Losses at the gene ends were 8 bases for V and 5 bases for J; bases not matched to a gene: 8. The CDR3 has 13 residues. The germline gives CDR1 ENHRY, CDR2 SYGVKD. The DNA for the CDR3 is TGTGCCATCCACGACGGACTAGTCGAGACCCAGTACTTC. Its protein is CAIHDGLVETQYF.

V gene TRBV7-2 combines with J gene TRBJ1-1; no reliable D call. The CDR3 sequence is 15 residues long. The V end was cut by 2 bases, the J end by 5 bases, with 15 bases between. Per the germline V gene, CDR1 is SGHTA and CDR2 is FQGNSA. The CDR3 spells CASSLTTTAGTEAFF. The DNA of the CDR3 is TGTGCCAGCAGCTTAACTACCACCGCCGGGACTGAAGCTTTCTTT.

This clone was detected only a few times. The rearrangement joins TRBV30 to TRBJ1-4; 7 bases map to TRBD1. V lost 2 bases, J lost 3 bases, and 3 bases stayed unmatched. The germline V gene has CDR1 GTSNPN and CDR2 SVGIG (reference sequence). This CDR3 region has 14 residues. The CDR3 is CAWSRGQANEKLFF. For the CDR3, the DNA is TGTGCCTGGAGTCGTGGACAGGCTAATGAAAAACTGTTTTTT.

The V and J genes are TRBV9 and TRBJ1-1, with 7 bases fitting TRBD1. Germline V CDR1 and CDR2: SGDLS, YYNGEE. V shed 5 bases and J 3 bases; nucleotides not matched to a gene: 10. The CDR3 extends over 15 amino acids. The CDR3 here is CASSNYRGKHTEAFF. CDR3 bases: TGTGCCAGCAGTAACTACAGGGGAAAGCACACTGAAGCTTTCTTT.

The chain joins TRBV19 to TRBJ1-1; D uncertain. V shed 0 bases and J shed 8 bases, with 13 bases lying between them. Germline CDR1 LNHDA, CDR2 SQIVND (reference sequence). The CDR3 is 14 residues long. CDR3 DNA: TGTGCCAGTAGTATAGATCTATCGCGTCCCGAAGCTTTCTTT. As protein: CASSIDLSRPEAFF.

This sequence joins TRBV6-5 and TRBJ1-4, with D unclear. The germline gives CDR1 MNHEY, CDR2 SVGAGI. The length of the CDR3 is 16 residues. The V end was cut by 0 bases, the J end by 7 bases, with 15 bases between. DNA of the CDR3: TGTGCCAGCAGTTACTCTCGCGGACTGGCAGGTGAAAAACTGTTTTTT. Translating gives CASSYSRGLAGEKLFF.

The chain combines TRBV6-5 with TRBJ2-7, with TRBD2 matching 10 bases. Looked up from germline, CDR1 is MNHEY and CDR2 is SVGAGI. This CDR3 has 15 amino acids. V gave up 5 bases and J gave up 3 bases; unmatched junction bases: 7. CDR3 loop: CASSPSLAGVYEQYF. The CDR3, as DNA: TGTGCCAGCAGTCCCTCCCTAGCGGGGGTCTACGAGCAGTACTTC.

The rearrangement links TRBV7-2 to TRBJ1-1; 7 bases align to TRBD1. The germline gives CDR1 SGHTA, CDR2 FQGNSA. Losses at the gene ends were 5 bases for V and 0 bases for J; bases not matched to a gene: 3. The CDR3 is 14 amino acids. The CDR3 region has the DNA TGTGCCAGCAGCCCAGGACAGGTGAACACTGAAGCTTTCTTT. Its protein product is CASSPGQVNTEAFF.

The chain uses TRBV4-1 and TRBJ1-1; 9 positions agree with TRBD1. V lost 3 bases and J lost 3; bases outside the gene matches: 5. CDR3 length equals 15 residues. From germline, CDR1 is MGHRA and CDR2 YSYEKL. Here the CDR3 reads CASSHPTGGYTEAFF. Written as DNA, the CDR3 is TGCGCCAGCAGCCATCCTACAGGGGGCTACACTGAAGCTTTCTTT.

This chain uses TRBV19 with TRBJ2-2, with 9 bases matching TRBD1. CDR1 is LNHDA and CDR2 is SQIVND in the germline V gene (reference sequence). The CDR3 length is 15 residues. V dropped 1 base and J dropped 7; count of bases not matched to a gene: 4. CDR3 residues: CASSIGVTGGGELFF. The CDR3 DNA is TGTGCCAGTAGTATAGGTGTGACAGGGGGCGGGGAGCTGTTTTTT.

The chain combines TRBV7-9 with TRBJ1-5; perhaps TRBD1 as D (6 bases). Germline CDR1 and CDR2: SEHNR and FQNEAQ (reference sequence). This CDR3 contains 14 residues. Trimming shortened V by 4 bases and J by 6 bases, and 13 bases separated the two germline ends. CDR3 sequence (DNA): TGTGCCAGCAGCTCAGGGGCAGGGATTCAGCCCCAGCATTTT. It translates to CASSSGAGIQPQHF. The variable domain in full, with the rest retrieved from reference TRBV7-9 and TRBJ1-5, is DTGVSQNPRHKITKRGQNVTFRCDPISEHNRLYWYRQTLGQGPEFLTYFQNEAQLEKSRLLSDRFSAERPKGSFSTLEIQRTEQGDSAMYLCASSSGAGIQPQHFGDGTRLSIL.

The CDR3 nucleotides are TGTGCCAGCAGCGCCGGGACAGGCTATGGCTACACCTTC. Protein product: CASSAGTGYGYTF. The rearrangement uses TRBV5-5 and TRBJ1-2, with 8 bases aligning to TRBD1. Trimming at V came to 4 bases and at J to 4 bases, leaving 3 bases not matched to a gene. Per the germline V gene, CDR1 is SGHKS and CDR2 is YYEKEE (reference sequence). This CDR3 has 13 amino acids.

The chain uses TRBV6-5 and TRBJ2-1; D possibly corresponds to TRBD2 (5 bases). V lost 10 bases and J lost 8, with 15 bases in between. Germline V CDR1 and CDR2: MNHEY, SVGAGI. This CDR3 has 12 amino acids. The CDR3 DNA sequence: TGTGCCACCACGCCCGGGGAGTATGAGCAGTTCTTC. It translates to CATTPGEYEQFF.

The V and J genes are TRBV4-1 and TRBJ1-2, with a possible D match to TRBD1 (6 bases). V was trimmed by 3 bases and J by 0 bases, leaving 14 bases between them. CDR1 MGHRA and CDR2 YSYEKL come from the germline V gene. The length of the CDR3 is 16 residues. In DNA form, the CDR3 reads TGCGCCAGCAGCCAGTCAGGACAGTTTCCTAACTATGGCTACACCTTC. Translating gives CASSQSGQFPNYGYTF.

The CDR3 region has the DNA TGTGCCAGCAGTTCCTACTACGAGCAGTACTTC. Translated, it gives CASSSYYEQYF. This sequence joins TRBV6-2 or TRBV6-3 and TRBJ2-7; D not resolved. V dropped 4 bases and J dropped 3 bases, with 4 bases sitting between them. Germline loops: CDR1 MNHEY, CDR2 SVGEGT. This CDR3 region has 11 residues.

This chain links TRBV9 with TRBJ1-3; D is unresolved. Trimming left V 3 bases short and J 0 bases short, with 10 bases between. CDR3 length: 15 residues. CDR1 and CDR2 from the germline V gene are SGDLS and YYNGEE. The CDR3 DNA reads TGTGCCAGCAGCGCATCAACATACTCTGGAAACACCATATATTTT. Translation: CASSASTYSGNTIYF.

The chain uses TRBV27 and TRBJ1-6, with 7 bases matching TRBD1. Germline V CDR1 and CDR2: MNHEY, SMNVEV (reference sequence). CDR3 length: 18 amino acids. V lost 2 bases and J lost 7; bases outside the gene matches: 14. The CDR3 sequence is CASSLGIQGKGANSPLHF. CDR3 in DNA: TGTGCCAGCAGTTTAGGTATACAGGGGAAAGGGGCCAATTCACCCCTCCACTTT.

CDR3 DNA: TGTGCCAGCAGCCCTTCGGGTCTAGCTGTCTACGAGCAGTACTTC. Protein: CASSPSGLAVYEQYF. V is TRBV5-4 and J is TRBJ2-7; the D gene is possibly TRBD2 (5 bases). Germline loops: CDR1 SGHNT, CDR2 YYREEE (reference sequence). Deletions cut 4 bases from V and 3 bases from J, with 17 bases between. The CDR3 is made up of 15 amino acids.

The chain links TRBV19 to TRBJ1-2; 7 nucleotides line up with TRBD1. V lost 4 bases and J lost 5; bases outside the gene matches: 7. Germline lookup yields CDR1 LNHDA and CDR2 SQIVND (reference sequence). The CDR3 consists of 14 residues. CDR3 bases: TGTGCCAGTAGTAGCGACAGGGTTCGGTATGGCTACACCTTC. This gives the protein CASSSDRVRYGYTF.

The V gene is TRBV19, the J gene TRBJ2-5; 9 positions agree with TRBD1. The germline V gene encodes CDR1 LNHDA and CDR2 SQIVND (reference sequence). The CDR3 consists of 14 residues. Trimming at V came to 5 bases and at J to 4 bases, leaving 5 bases not matched to a gene. This CDR3 is CASSPNRGRETQYF. The CDR3 nucleotides are TGTGCCAGTAGTCCAAACAGGGGGCGAGAGACCCAGTACTTC.

The CDR3 nucleotides are TGTGCCAGCTCACCACAGGACTCCTATGGCTACACCTTC. Translated: CASSPQDSYGYTF. The chain uses TRBV18 and TRBJ1-2; D gene unclear. CDR1 is KGHSH, CDR2 LQKENI, per germline. Trimming removed 1 base from V and 4 bases from J, with 7 bases in between. There are 13 residues in the CDR3. Looking up the rest from reference TRBV18 and TRBJ1-2 gives the full variable domain: NAGVMQNPRHLVRRRGQEARLRCSPMKGHSHVYWYRQLPEEGLKFMVYLQKENIIDESGMPKERFSAEFPKEGPSILRIQQVVRGDSAAYFCASSPQDSYGYTFGSGTRLTVV.

The chain combines TRBV6-2 or TRBV6-3 with TRBJ2-2; D remains unclear. From germline, CDR1 is MNHEY and CDR2 SVGEGT. The CDR3 is made up of 18 amino acids. The ends were cut back, 0 bases at V and 1 base at J, with 15 bases in the middle. CDR3 DNA: TGTGCCAGCAGTTACTCGGGCAGGTACATAATGAACACCGGGGAGCTGTTTTTT. It encodes CASSYSGRYIMNTGELFF.

The genes are TRBV5-4 and TRBJ2-1; 10 bases agree with TRBD2. This CDR3 comprises 15 residues. CDR1 and CDR2 from the germline V gene are SGHNT and YYREEE (reference sequence). With V trimmed by 2 bases and J by 6 bases, 5 bases remained unmatched. The CDR3 DNA reads TGTGCCAGCAGCTTAGCGGGGGGGGCCGGCAATGAGCAGTTCTTC. It specifies CASSLAGGAGNEQFF.

This clone was observed a single time. V usage is TRBV7-9 and J usage is TRBJ1-1; D unclear. Germline V gene sequence: CDR1 SEHNR, CDR2 FQNEAQ (reference sequence). V was cut by 1 base and J by 6 bases, with 9 bases left in between. The CDR3 contains 13 residues. In DNA form, the CDR3 reads TGTGCCAGCAGCTTAGTACCCCCGGCTGAAGCTTTCTTT. The encoded protein is CASSLVPPAEAFF.

The rearrangement uses TRBV15 and TRBJ1-5; D remains ambiguous. This CDR3 contains 15 residues. The V end was cut by 5 bases, the J end by 0 bases, with 11 bases between. Germline loops: CDR1 LNHNV, CDR2 YYDKDF (reference sequence). Here the CDR3 reads CATSQQRFSNQPQHF. The CDR3 DNA follows: TGTGCCACCAGCCAACAACGATTTAGCAATCAGCCCCAGCATTTT.

This clone is a singleton in its sample. The V gene is TRBV19, the J gene TRBJ2-7; D unclear. This CDR3 contains 14 residues. The V gene lost 4 bases and the J gene lost 5 bases, with 15 bases spanning the gap. Germline V gene lookup returns CDR1 LNHDA and CDR2 SQIVND (reference sequence). The CDR3 spells CASSKTPLRDEQYF. In DNA, the CDR3 is TGTGCCAGTAGTAAGACCCCCCTTCGGGACGAGCAGTACTTC.

The gene calls are TRBV10-3 and TRBJ1-3; D call uncertain. The germline V gene encodes CDR1 ENHRY and CDR2 SYGVKD. V was clipped by 0 bases and J by 0 bases, with 12 bases between them. This CDR3 is 17 amino acids long. As DNA, the CDR3 is TGTGCCATCAGTGAGTCCGATTCTATACTCTCTGGAAACACCATATATTTT. Translation gives CAISESDSILSGNTIYF.